The 16 T cell receptor beta chains in this list originate from one sample, sequenced in a study of blood T cell repertoires in COVID-19. Clones were read by immunoSEQ multiplex PCR, and TCRdb kept only the in-frame ones, dropping some. The sample carries fewer than 250,000 clones, about 80% recorded once. The sequenced sample consisted of PBMCs or T cells enriched from blood (not recorded which). The receptors here all came from a woman aged 40 to 50 who had been exposed to COVID-19.

The CDR3: CAISESDSGEKLFF. The CDR3 DNA reads as TGTGCCATCAGTGAGTCCGACAGCGGGGAAAAACTGTTTTTT. This chain links TRBV10-3 with TRBJ1-4, with a weak D call TRBD1 (5 bases). Germline CDR1 is ENHRY and CDR2 is SYGVKD. The CDR3 contains 14 residues. V shed 0 bases and J shed 8 bases, with 10 bases lying between them.

V is TRBV13 and J is TRBJ2-3; D perhaps matches TRBD1 (7 bases). This CDR3 comprises 14 residues. V was trimmed by 5 bases and J by 9 bases, leaving 18 bases between them. The germline V gene has CDR1 PRHDT and CDR2 FYEKMQ (reference sequence). The DNA for the CDR3 is TGTGCCAGCAGCCCAAGACAGGGAGGACTCACGCAGTATTTT. This translates into CASSPRQGGLTQYF.

The chain employs TRBV3-1 (or the pseudogene TRBV3-2) and TRBJ2-2; 8 bases line up with TRBD2. Germline loops: CDR1 LGHDT, CDR2 YNNKEL (reference sequence). Unmatched junction bases numbered 7, after V lost 1 base and J lost 6 bases. The CDR3 totals 16 residues. CDR3 DNA: TGTGCCAGCAGCCAAGTGCCGGGGGGGCTGGCCGGGGAGCTGTTTTTT. Residues: CASSQVPGGLAGELFF.

This chain joins TRBV7-9 and TRBJ1-2; D is unresolved. Germline CDR1 is SEHNR and CDR2 is FQNEAQ (reference sequence). This CDR3 comprises 14 residues. The V end lost 4 bases, the J end lost 5 bases, and 14 bases lay between the germline ends. CDR3 in DNA: TGTGCCAGCAGCTCCCCCGCAGTACCTTATGGCTACACCTTC. It encodes CASSSPAVPYGYTF.

The chain has TRBV6-4 and TRBJ2-3; TRBD1 matches at 9 bases. The CDR3 length is 14 residues. Germline trimming cut 6 bases from V and 5 bases from J; bases unmatched to any gene: 6. Germline V gene data show CDR1 as MRHNA and CDR2 as SNTAGT. In DNA form, the CDR3 reads TGTGCCAGCAGCCCGGGACAGGGTGTAGATACGCAGTATTTT. Translation gives CASSPGQGVDTQYF.

The V call is TRBV19, the J call TRBJ1-1; 8 nucleotides line up with TRBD1. Germline V gene data show CDR1 as LNHDA and CDR2 as SQIVND (reference sequence). V shed 5 bases, J shed 7 bases, and the junction held 9 bases outside the gene matches. The CDR3 is made up of 14 amino acids. CDR3 loop: CASSHGQGSSEAFF. In nucleotides, the CDR3 is TGTGCCAGTAGTCATGGACAGGGCAGCAGTGAAGCTTTCTTT.

This chain connects TRBV5-1 to TRBJ2-3; D is unclear. CDR1 and CDR2 (germline): SGHRS, YFSETQ. V was pared by 0 bases and J by 1 base, with 12 bases between. This CDR3 contains 16 residues. The CDR3 sequence is CASSLGPDKGTDTQYF. The CDR3 DNA reads as TGCGCCAGCAGCTTGGGGCCAGACAAGGGCACAGATACGCAGTATTTT.

The chain couples TRBV7-3 to TRBJ1-1; D gene ambiguous. V lost 5 bases and J 7 bases, leaving 8 bases between the germline ends. Germline values: CDR1 SGHTA, CDR2 FQGTGA. The CDR3 extends over 11 amino acids. The CDR3 DNA reads as TGTGCCAGCAGCGGAGGGAATGAAGCTTTCTTT. The encoded protein is CASSGGNEAFF.

This clone was detected only once. The chain couples TRBV3-1 (or the pseudogene TRBV3-2) to TRBJ2-3; TRBD1 might be the D (5 bases). The length of the CDR3 is 24 residues. V was clipped by 0 bases and J by 2 bases, with 36 bases between them. CDR1 is LGHDT and CDR2 is YNNKEL in the germline V gene (reference sequence). For the CDR3, the DNA is TGTGCCAGCAGCCAAGAACGGCCCAGAAAGCCACCACGCTTTAACAGGCCCCACACAGATACGCAGTATTTT. Translated, it gives CASSQERPRKPPRFNRPHTDTQYF.

The rearrangement uses TRBV5-1 and TRBJ2-3; 9 nucleotides match TRBD1. The J segment lost 6 bases and the V segment lost 3 bases, leaving 5 bases of the junction unmatched. Germline V gene data show CDR1 as SGHRS and CDR2 as YFSETQ. CDR3 size: 14 residues. The CDR3 nucleotides read TGCGCCAGCAGCTACCGGGACAGGGAGGATACGCAGTATTTT. Its protein is CASSYRDREDTQYF. Combining the CDR3 with reference TRBV5-1 and TRBJ2-3 gives the whole variable domain KAGVTQTPRYLIKTRGQQVTLSCSPISGHRSVSWYQQTPGQGLQFLFEYFSETQRNKGNFPGRFSGRQFSNSRSEMNVSTLELGDSALYLCASSYRDREDTQYFGPGTRLTVL.

This chain connects TRBV7-2 to TRBJ1-1, with D uncertain. The ends were cut back, 5 bases at V and 0 bases at J, with 13 bases in the middle. The CDR3 runs 15 residues. Germline V gene sequence: CDR1 SGHTA, CDR2 FQGNSA. The CDR3 sequence is CASSAPGFLNTEAFF. The CDR3 DNA sequence: TGTGCCAGCAGCGCCCCAGGATTTCTGAACACTGAAGCTTTCTTT.

The gene calls are TRBV5-6 and TRBJ2-1; TRBD2 agrees at 7 bases. The CDR3 sequence is 15 residues long. Germline V gene sequence: CDR1 SGHDT, CDR2 YYEEEE. Germline trimming cut 5 bases from V and 8 bases from J; bases unmatched to any gene: 13. CDR3 in amino acids: CASSAILRGVYEQFF. The CDR3, as DNA: TGTGCCAGCAGTGCGATCCTTCGGGGGGTCTATGAGCAGTTCTTC.

The chain has TRBV27 and TRBJ2-7, with 8 bases aligning to TRBD2. Germline CDR1 MNHEY, CDR2 SMNVEV (reference sequence). V shed 5 bases, J shed 6 bases, and the junction held 12 bases outside the gene matches. The CDR3 loop spans 15 amino acids. The CDR3 protein is CASSLSFRRGGEQYF. Here the CDR3 DNA reads TGTGCCAGCAGTCTGTCCTTCCGACGGGGGGGCGAGCAGTACTTC.

The rearrangement links TRBV5-1 to TRBJ1-5; D remains ambiguous. The CDR3 is 13 amino acids. Germline V gives CDR1 SGHRS, CDR2 YFSETQ. Trimming cost V 2 bases and J 2 bases, with 5 bases left between them. The CDR3 DNA reads TGCGCCAGCAGCTTAAGCGGCAATCAGCCCCAGCATTTT. It codes for CASSLSGNQPQHF.

Details on this clone: The sample carries other DNA sequences with the same CDR3. V and J are TRBV18 and TRBJ1-1; possible D gene TRBD1, 6 bases. V lost 3 bases and J 1 base, leaving 12 bases between the germline ends. Germline CDR1 KGHSH, CDR2 LQKENI. This CDR3 comprises 15 residues. CDR3 region: CASSPTTGWNTEAFF. The CDR3 coding sequence is TGTGCCAGCTCACCGACGACAGGCTGGAACACTGAAGCTTTCTTT.

This clone has just one count. The chain carries TRBV19 and TRBJ1-1, with 7 bases that match TRBD1. J was trimmed by 1 base and V by 5 bases; bases with no gene match: 10. The germline CDR1 and CDR2 sequences are LNHDA and SQIVND (reference sequence). This CDR3 has 16 amino acids. CDR3: CASSPRQGSGNTEAFF. The CDR3 DNA reads as TGTGCCAGTAGTCCACGACAGGGTAGTGGGAACACTGAAGCTTTCTTT. The full variable domain, completed using reference TRBV19 and TRBJ1-1, is DGGITQSPKYLFRKEGQNVTLSCEQNLNHDAMYWYRQDPGQGLRLIYYSQIVNDFQKGDIAEGYSVSREKKESFPLTVTSAQKNPTAFYLCASSPRQGSGNTEAFFGQGTRLTVV.